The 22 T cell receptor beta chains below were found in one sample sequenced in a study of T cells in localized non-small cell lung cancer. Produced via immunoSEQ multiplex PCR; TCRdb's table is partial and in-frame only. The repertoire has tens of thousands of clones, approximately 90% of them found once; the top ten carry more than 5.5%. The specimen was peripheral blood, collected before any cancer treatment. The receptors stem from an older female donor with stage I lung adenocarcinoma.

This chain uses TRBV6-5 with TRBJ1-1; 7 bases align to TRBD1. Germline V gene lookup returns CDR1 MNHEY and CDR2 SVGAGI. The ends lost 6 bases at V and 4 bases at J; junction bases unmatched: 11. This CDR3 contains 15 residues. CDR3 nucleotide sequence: TGTGCCAGCAGCCCTTTAAGGGCAGGGGGCACTGAAGCTTTCTTT. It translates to CASSPLRAGGTEAFF.

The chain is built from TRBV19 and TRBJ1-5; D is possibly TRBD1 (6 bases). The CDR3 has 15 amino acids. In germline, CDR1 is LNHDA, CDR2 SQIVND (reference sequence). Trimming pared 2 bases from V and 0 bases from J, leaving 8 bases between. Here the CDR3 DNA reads TGTGCCAGTAGTATAAACAGGGCTAGCAATCAGCCCCAGCATTTT. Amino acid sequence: CASSINRASNQPQHF.

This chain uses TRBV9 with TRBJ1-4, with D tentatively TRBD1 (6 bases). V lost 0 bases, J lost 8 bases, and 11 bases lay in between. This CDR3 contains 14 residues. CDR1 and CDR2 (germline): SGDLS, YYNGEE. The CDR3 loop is CASSVGTVWEKLFF. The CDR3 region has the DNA TGTGCCAGCAGCGTAGGGACAGTGTGGGAAAAACTGTTTTTT.

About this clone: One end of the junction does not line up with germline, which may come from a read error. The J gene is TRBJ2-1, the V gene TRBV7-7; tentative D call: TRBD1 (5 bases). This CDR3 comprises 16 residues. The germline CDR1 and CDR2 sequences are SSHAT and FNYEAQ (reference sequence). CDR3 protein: CASSSGWGRVRNEQFF. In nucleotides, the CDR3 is TGTGCTAGCAGCTCCGGCTGGGGCCGAGTCCGCAATGAGCAGTTCTTC.

The CDR3 is CASSSILQGARTEAFF. CDR3 bases: TGTGCCAGCAGTTCGATATTGCAGGGGGCGCGAACTGAAGCTTTCTTT. The rearrangement uses TRBV27 and TRBJ1-1, with 8 bases that match TRBD1. In germline, CDR1 is MNHEY, CDR2 SMNVEV (reference sequence). V lost 4 bases, J lost 5 bases, and 12 bases stayed unmatched. CDR3 length: 16 residues.

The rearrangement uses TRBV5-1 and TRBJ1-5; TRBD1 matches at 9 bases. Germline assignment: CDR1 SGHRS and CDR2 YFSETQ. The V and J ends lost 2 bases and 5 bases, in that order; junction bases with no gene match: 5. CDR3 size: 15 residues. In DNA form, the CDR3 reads TGCGCCAGCAGCTTAACAGGGGGCCTGTATCAGCCCCAGCATTTT. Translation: CASSLTGGLYQPQHF.

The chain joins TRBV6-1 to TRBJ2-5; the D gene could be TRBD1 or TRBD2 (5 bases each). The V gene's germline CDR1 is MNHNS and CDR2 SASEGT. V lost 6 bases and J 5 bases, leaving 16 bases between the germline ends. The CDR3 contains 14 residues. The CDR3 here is CASSPGTAAETQYF. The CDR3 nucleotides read TGTGCCAGCAGCCCCGGGACGGCCGCGGAGACCCAGTACTTC.

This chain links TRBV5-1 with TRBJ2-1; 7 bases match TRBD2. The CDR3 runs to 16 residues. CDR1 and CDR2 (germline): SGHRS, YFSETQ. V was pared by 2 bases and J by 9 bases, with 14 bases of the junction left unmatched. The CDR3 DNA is TGCGCCAGCAGCTTATCCTTGAGCGGGGTGTTGAGTGAGCAGTTCTTC. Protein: CASSLSLSGVLSEQFF.

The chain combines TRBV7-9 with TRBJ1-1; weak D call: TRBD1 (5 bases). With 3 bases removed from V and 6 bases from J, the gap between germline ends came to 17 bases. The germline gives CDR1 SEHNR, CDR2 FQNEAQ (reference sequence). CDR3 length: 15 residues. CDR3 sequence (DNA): TGTGCCAGCAGCTTCAAATCACCAGGGATCCCTGAAGCTTTCTTT. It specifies CASSFKSPGIPEAFF. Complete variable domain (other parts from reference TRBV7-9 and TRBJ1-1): DTGVSQNPRHKITKRGQNVTFRCDPISEHNRLYWYRQTLGQGPEFLTYFQNEAQLEKSRLLSDRFSAERPKGSFSTLEIQRTEQGDSAMYLCASSFKSPGIPEAFFGQGTRLTVV.

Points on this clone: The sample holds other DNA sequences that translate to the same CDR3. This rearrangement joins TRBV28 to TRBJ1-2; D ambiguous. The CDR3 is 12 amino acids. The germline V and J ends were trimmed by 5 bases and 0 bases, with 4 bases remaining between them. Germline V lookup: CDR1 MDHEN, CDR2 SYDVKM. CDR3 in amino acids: CASSLANYGYTF. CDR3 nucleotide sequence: TGTGCCAGCAGTCTGGCTAACTATGGCTACACCTTC.

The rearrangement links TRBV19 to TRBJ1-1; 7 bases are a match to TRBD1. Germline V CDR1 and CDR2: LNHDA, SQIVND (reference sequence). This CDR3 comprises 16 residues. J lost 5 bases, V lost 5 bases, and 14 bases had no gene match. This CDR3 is CASSPRGARGRTEAFF. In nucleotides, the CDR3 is TGTGCCAGTAGTCCCAGGGGGGCCCGAGGGCGTACTGAAGCTTTCTTT.

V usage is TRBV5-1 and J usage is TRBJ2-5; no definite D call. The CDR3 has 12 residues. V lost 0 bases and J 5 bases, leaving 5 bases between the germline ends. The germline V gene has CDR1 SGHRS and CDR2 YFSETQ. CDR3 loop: CASSLVRETQYF. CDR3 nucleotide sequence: TGCGCCAGCAGCTTGGTCAGGGAGACCCAGTACTTC.

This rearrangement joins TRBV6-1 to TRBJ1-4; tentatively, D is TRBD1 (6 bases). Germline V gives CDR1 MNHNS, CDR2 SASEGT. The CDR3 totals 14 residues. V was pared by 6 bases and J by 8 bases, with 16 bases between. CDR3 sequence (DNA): TGTGCCAGCAGGACTAGGGGGGTAGGGGAAAAACTGTTTTTT. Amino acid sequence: CASRTRGVGEKLFF.

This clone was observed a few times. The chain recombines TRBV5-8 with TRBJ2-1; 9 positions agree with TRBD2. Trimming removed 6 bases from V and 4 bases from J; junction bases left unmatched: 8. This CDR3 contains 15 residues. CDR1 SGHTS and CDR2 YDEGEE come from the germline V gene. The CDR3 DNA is TGTGCCAGCAAAGCCCTAGCGGGGTTATACAATGAGCAGTTCTTC. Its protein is CASKALAGLYNEQFF.

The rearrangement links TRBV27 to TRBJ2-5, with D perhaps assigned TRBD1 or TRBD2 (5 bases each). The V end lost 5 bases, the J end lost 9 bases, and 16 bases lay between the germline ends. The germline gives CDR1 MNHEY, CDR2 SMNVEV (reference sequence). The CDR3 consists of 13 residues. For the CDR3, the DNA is TGTGCCAGCAGTGTGGGAAGAGTGGGACCCCAGTACTTC. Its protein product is CASSVGRVGPQYF.

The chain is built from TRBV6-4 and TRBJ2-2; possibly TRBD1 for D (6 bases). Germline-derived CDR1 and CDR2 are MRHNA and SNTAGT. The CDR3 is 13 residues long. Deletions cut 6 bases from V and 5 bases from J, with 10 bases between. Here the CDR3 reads CASSLGQTGELFF. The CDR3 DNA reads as TGTGCCAGCAGCCTAGGACAGACCGGGGAGCTGTTTTTT.

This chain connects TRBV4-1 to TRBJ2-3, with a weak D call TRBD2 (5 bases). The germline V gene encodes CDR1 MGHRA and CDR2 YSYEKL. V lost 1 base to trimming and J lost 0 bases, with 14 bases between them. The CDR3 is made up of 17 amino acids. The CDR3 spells CASSQGILAKSTDTQYF. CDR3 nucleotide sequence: TGCGCCAGCAGCCAAGGAATCCTAGCTAAAAGCACAGATACGCAGTATTTT.

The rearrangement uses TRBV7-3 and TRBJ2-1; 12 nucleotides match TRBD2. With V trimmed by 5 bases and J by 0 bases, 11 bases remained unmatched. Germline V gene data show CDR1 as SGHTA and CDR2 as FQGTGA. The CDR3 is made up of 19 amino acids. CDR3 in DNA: TGTGCCAGCAGCAGAACTAGCGGGGGGACCCGAGGCTCCTACAATGAGCAGTTCTTC. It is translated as CASSRTSGGTRGSYNEQFF. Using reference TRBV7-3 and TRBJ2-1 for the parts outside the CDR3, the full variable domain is GAGVSQTPSNKVTEKGKYVELRCDPISGHTALYWYRQSLGQGPEFLIYFQGTGAADDSGLPNDRFFAVRPEGSVSTLKIQRTERGDSAVYLCASSRTSGGTRGSYNEQFFGPGTRLTVL.

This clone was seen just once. The CDR3 is CASSLFSGGRDEQFF. The CDR3 nucleotides are TGCGCCAGCAGCTTGTTTAGCGGGGGGCGGGATGAGCAGTTCTTC. This chain connects TRBV5-1 to TRBJ2-1; 10 bases agree with TRBD2. J was trimmed by 8 bases and V by 1 base; bases with no gene match: 6. The CDR3 contains 15 residues. Germline V gene lookup returns CDR1 SGHRS and CDR2 YFSETQ.

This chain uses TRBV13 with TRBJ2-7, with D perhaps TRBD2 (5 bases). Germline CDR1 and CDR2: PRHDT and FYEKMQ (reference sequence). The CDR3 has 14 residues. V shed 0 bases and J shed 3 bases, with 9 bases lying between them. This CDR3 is CASSLGREYYEQYF. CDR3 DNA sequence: TGTGCCAGCAGCTTAGGCCGGGAATACTACGAGCAGTACTTC. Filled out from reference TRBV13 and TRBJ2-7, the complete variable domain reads AAGVIQSPRHLIKEKRETATLKCYPIPRHDTVYWYQQGPGQDPQFLISFYEKMQSDKGSIPDRFSAQQFSDYHSELNMSSLELGDSALYFCASSLGREYYEQYFGPGTRLTVT.

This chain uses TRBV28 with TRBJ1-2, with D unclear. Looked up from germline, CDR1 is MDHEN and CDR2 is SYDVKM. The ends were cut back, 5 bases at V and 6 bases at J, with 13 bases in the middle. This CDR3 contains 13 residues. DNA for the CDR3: TGTGCCAGCAGTCCCCCCAAATTGAATGGCTACACCTTC. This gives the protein CASSPPKLNGYTF.

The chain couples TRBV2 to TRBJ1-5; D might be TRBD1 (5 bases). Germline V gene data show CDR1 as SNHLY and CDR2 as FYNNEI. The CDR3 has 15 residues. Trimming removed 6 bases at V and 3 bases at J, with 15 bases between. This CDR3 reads CASSPGTGHNQPQHF. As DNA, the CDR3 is TGTGCCAGCAGCCCCGGAACAGGCCACAATCAGCCCCAGCATTTT.